These T cell receptor beta chains were read from a single sample in a study of Graves' ophthalmopathy and Graves' hyperthyroidism. A single record per CDR3 protein comes from TCRdb applying MiXCR to the multiplex PCR reads. The sample lists over a million distinct CDR3 sequences, about 40% occurring once. Sample: peripheral blood or thyroid tissue (not recorded which). The receptor source for this set is an adult man with Graves' hyperthyroidism. Both conserved end residues are part of each CDR3. D genes are given only for firm matches. Size tells how often a clone was seen (once, few, many) or the class of an expanded clone, and some rows leave it out.

abundance,d_gene,j_gene,v_gene,CDR3aa,CDR3nt
many,NA,TRBJ1-3,TRBV19,CASSPTVTSGNTIYF,TGTGCCAGTAGCCCGACAGTCACCTCTGGAAACACCATATATTTT
few,TRBD1,TRBJ1-5,TRBV15,CATSRGQGGSQPQHF,TGTGCCACCAGCAGAGGTCAAGGGGGCAGTCAGCCCCAGCATTTT
many,NA,TRBJ2-7,TRBV12-3/TRBV12-4,CASSSRIHSYEQYF,TGTGCCAGCAGTTCCCGGATCCACTCCTACGAGCAGTACTTC
NA,TRBD2,TRBJ2-7,TRBV20-1,CSAPRGTSVYEQYF,TGCAGTGCTCCTAGGGGGACTAGCGTGTACGAGCAGTACTTC
many,TRBD1,TRBJ2-5,TRBV7-2,CASSAGTGGGETQYF,TGTGCCAGCAGCGCCGGGACAGGGGGGGGAGAGACCCAGTACTTC
many,TRBD2,TRBJ2-7,TRBV7-2,CASSLRGLAGGYEQYF,TGTGCCAGCAGCTTACGCGGACTAGCGGGGGGGTACGAGCAGTACTTC
NA,NA,TRBJ1-2,TRBV5-6,CASSLDPGAANYGYTF,TGTGCCAGCAGCTTGGATCCCGGGGCAGCGAACTATGGCTACACCTTC
few,NA,TRBJ2-2,TRBV30,CAWSPNTGELFF,TGTGCCTGGAGTCCGAACACCGGGGAGCTGTTTTTT
NA,TRBD1,TRBJ1-1,TRBV29-1,CSVEKQGARTEAFF,TGCAGCGTTGAGAAACAGGGGGCTAGGACTGAGGCTTTCTTT
NA,NA,TRBJ2-7,TRBV29-1,CSVVWTEQYF,TGCAGCGTCGTATGGACTGAGCAGTACTTC
NA,NA,TRBJ2-7,TRBV19,CASSADYHYEQYF,TGTGCCAGTAGTGCCGATTACCATTACGAGCAGTACTTC
NA,TRBD2,TRBJ2-5,TRBV29-1,CSVEGPGLAGEETQYF,TGCAGCGTTGAGGGGCCGGGACTAGCGGGAGAAGAGACCCAGTACTTC
NA,NA,TRBJ2-7,TRBV29-1,CSSEEVVGLSYEQYF,TGCAGCAGTGAAGAAGTCGTGGGGCTGTCCTACGAGCAGTACTTC
many,NA,TRBJ2-5,TRBV7-2,CASRYGHGWAQYF,TGTGCCAGCAGATACGGACACGGATGGGCCCAGTACTTC
few,TRBD1,TRBJ1-5,TRBV12-5,CASSTGQGAQPQHF,TGTGCCAGCAGCACTGGACAGGGTGCTCAGCCCCAGCATTTT
many,NA,TRBJ2-5,TRBV12-3/TRBV12-4,CASSPLGGLQETQYF,TGTGCCAGCAGTCCCCTCGGAGGGTTACAAGAGACCCAGTACTTC
many,TRBD2,TRBJ2-7,TRBV10-3,CAISELLAGVSSYEQYF,TGTGCCATCAGTGAACTCCTAGCGGGGGTTAGCTCCTACGAGCAGTACTTC
many,NA,TRBJ1-1,TRBV5-8,CASSSKTGNTEAFF,TGTGCCAGCAGCTCTAAGACAGGTAACACTGAAGCTTTCTTT
few,NA,TRBJ2-3,TRBV20-1,CSARLFQGAGSTDTQYF,TGCAGTGCTAGACTCTTTCAAGGCGCGGGGAGCACAGATACGCAGTATTTT
many,TRBD2,TRBJ2-7,TRBV2,CASSEGAGGPYEQYF,TGTGCCAGCAGTGAAGGAGCGGGAGGGCCCTACGAGCAGTACTTC